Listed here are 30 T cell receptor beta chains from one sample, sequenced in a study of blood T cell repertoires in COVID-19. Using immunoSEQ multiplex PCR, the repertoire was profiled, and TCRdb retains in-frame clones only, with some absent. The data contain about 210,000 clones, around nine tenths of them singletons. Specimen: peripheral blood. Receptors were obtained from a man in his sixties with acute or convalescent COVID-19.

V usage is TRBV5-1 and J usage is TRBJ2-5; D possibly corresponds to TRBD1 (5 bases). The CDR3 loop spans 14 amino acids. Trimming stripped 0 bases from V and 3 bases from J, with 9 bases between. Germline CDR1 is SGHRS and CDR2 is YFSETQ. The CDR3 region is CASSLGVGEETQYF. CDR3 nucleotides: TGCGCCAGCAGCTTGGGGGTAGGGGAAGAGACCCAGTACTTC. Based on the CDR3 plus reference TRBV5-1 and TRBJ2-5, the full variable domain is KAGVTQTPRYLIKTRGQQVTLSCSPISGHRSVSWYQQTPGQGLQFLFEYFSETQRNKGNFPGRFSGRQFSNSRSEMNVSTLELGDSALYLCASSLGVGEETQYFGPGTRLLVL.

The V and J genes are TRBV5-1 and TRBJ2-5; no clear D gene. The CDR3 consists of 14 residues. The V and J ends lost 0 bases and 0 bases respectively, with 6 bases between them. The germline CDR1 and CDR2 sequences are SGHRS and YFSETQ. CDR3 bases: TGCGCCAGCAGCTTGGGGCCAGACCAAGAGACCCAGTACTTC. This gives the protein CASSLGPDQETQYF.

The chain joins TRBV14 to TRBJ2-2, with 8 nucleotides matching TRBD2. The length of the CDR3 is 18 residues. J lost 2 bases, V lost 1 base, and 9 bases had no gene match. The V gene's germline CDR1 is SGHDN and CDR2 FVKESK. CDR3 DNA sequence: TGTGCCAGCAGCCAAGTTGACGGGGGGGACAAAAACACCGGGGAGCTGTTTTTT. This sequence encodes CASSQVDGGDKNTGELFF.

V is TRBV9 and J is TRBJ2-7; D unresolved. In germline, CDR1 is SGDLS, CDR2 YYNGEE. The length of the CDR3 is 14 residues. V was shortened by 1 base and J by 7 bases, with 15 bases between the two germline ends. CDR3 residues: CASSVSPAIGEQYF. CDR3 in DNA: TGTGCCAGCAGCGTAAGCCCCGCGATCGGTGAGCAGTACTTC.

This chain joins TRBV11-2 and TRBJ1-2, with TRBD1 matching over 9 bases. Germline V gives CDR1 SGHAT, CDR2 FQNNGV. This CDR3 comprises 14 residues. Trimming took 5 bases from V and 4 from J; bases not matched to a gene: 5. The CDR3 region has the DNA TGTGCCAGCAGCCGACAGGGGGAAGGCTATGGCTACACCTTC. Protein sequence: CASSRQGEGYGYTF.

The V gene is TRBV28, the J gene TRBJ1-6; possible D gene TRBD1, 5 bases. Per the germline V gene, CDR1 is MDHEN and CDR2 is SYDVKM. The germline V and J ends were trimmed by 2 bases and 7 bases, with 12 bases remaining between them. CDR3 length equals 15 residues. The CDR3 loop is CASSLSGTGNSPLHF. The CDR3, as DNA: TGTGCCAGCAGTTTAAGCGGGACGGGGAATTCACCCCTCCACTTT.

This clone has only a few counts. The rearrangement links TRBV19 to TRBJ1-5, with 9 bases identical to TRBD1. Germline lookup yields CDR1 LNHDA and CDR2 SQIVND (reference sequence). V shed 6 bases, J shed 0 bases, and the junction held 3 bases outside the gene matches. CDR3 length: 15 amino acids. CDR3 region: CASRSQGASNQPQHF. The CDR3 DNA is TGTGCCAGTAGGTCACAGGGGGCTAGCAATCAGCCCCAGCATTTT.

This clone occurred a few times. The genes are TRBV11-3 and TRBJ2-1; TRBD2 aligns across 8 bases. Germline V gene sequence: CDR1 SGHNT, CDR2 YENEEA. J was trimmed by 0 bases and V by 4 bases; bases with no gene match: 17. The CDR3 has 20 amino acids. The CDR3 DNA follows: TGTGCCAGCAGCTCAGACCAACCAGCGGGGGCCCCCCGCTCCTACAATGAGCAGTTCTTC. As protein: CASSSDQPAGAPRSYNEQFF. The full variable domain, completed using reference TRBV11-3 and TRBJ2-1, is EAGVVQSPRYKIIEKKQPVAFWCNPISGHNTLYWYLQNLGQGPELLIRYENEEAVDDSQLPKDRFSAERLKGVDSTLKIQPAELGDSAVYLCASSSDQPAGAPRSYNEQFFGPGTRLTVL.

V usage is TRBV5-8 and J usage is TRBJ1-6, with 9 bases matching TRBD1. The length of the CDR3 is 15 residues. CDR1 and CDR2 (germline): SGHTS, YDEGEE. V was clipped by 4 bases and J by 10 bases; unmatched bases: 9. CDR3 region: CASSLITGGDSPLHF. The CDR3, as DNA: TGTGCCAGCAGCCTAATTACAGGGGGCGACTCACCCCTCCACTTT.

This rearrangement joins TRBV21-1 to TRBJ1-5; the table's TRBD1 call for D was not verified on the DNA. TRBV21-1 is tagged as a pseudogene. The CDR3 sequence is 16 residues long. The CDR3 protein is CASSKVVTNKDQPQHF. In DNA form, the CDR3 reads TGTGCCAGCAGCAAAGTCGTGACAAATAAGGATCAGCCCCAGCATTTT.

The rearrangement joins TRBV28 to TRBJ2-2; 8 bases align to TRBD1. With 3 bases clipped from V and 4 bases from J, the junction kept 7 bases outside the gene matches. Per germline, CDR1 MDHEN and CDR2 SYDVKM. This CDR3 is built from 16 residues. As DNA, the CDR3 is TGTGCCAGCAGTTTTAGGACAGGGAGAGGCACCGGGGAGCTGTTTTTT. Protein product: CASSFRTGRGTGELFF.

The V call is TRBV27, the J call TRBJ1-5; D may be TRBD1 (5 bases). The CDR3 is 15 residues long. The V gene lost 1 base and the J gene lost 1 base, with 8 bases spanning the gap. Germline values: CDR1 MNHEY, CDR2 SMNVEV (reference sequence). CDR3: CASSLFGASNQPQHF. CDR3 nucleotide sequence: TGTGCCAGCAGTTTATTTGGGGCGAGCAATCAGCCCCAGCATTTT.

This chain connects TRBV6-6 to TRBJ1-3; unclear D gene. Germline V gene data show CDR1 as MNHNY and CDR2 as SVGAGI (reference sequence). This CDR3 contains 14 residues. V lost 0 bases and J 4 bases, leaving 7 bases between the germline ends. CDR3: CASSYSRVGNTIYF. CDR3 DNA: TGTGCCAGCAGTTACTCGAGGGTCGGAAACACCATATATTTT.

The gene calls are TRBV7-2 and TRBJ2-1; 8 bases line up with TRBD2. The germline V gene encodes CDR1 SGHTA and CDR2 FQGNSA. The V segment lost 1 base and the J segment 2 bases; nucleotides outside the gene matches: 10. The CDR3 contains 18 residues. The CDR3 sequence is CASSLVFGGGGPYNEQFF. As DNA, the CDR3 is TGTGCCAGCAGCTTAGTATTCGGCGGCGGGGGGCCCTACAATGAGCAGTTCTTC. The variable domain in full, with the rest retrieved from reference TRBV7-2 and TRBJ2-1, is GAGVSQSPSNKVTEKGKDVELRCDPISGHTALYWYRQSLGQGLEFLIYFQGNSAPDKSGLPSDRFSAERTGGSVSTLTIQRTQQEDSAVYLCASSLVFGGGGPYNEQFFGPGTRLTVL.

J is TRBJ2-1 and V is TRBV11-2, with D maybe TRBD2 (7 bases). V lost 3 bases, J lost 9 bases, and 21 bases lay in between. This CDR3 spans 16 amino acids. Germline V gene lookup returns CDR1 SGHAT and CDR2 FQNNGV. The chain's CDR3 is CASSFSGAGDRGEQFF. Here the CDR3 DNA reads TGTGCCAGCAGCTTTTCAGGGGCGGGGGACCGTGGTGAGCAGTTCTTC.

Here the CDR3 reads CASSSTQAQYF. As DNA, the CDR3 is TGCGCCAGCAGCTCCACCCAGGCCCAGTACTTC. This chain joins TRBV5-1 and TRBJ2-5; D not certain. From germline, CDR1 is SGHRS and CDR2 YFSETQ. Deletions cut 3 bases from V and 9 bases from J, with 9 bases between. This CDR3 comprises 11 residues. Together with reference TRBV5-1 and TRBJ2-5, the CDR3 gives the full variable domain: KAGVTQTPRYLIKTRGQQVTLSCSPISGHRSVSWYQQTPGQGLQFLFEYFSETQRNKGNFPGRFSGRQFSNSRSEMNVSTLELGDSALYLCASSSTQAQYFGPGTRLLVL.

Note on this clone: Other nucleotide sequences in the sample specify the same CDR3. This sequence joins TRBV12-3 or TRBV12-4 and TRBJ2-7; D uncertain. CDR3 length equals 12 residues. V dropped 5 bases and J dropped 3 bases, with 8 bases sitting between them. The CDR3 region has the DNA TGTGCCAGCAGTCTAAGAAGCTACGAGCAGTACTTC. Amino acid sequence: CASSLRSYEQYF.

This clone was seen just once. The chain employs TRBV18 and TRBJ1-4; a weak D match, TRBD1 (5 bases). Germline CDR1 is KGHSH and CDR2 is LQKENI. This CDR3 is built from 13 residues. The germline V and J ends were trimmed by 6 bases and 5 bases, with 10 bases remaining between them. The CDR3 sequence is CASSQGGNEKLFF. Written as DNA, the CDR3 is TGTGCCAGCTCCCAGGGTGGGAATGAAAAACTGTTTTTT.

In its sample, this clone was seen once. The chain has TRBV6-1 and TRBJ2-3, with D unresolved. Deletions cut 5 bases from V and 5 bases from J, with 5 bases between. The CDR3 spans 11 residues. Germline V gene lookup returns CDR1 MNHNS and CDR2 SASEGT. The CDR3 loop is CASSYLDTQYF. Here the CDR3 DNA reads TGTGCCAGCAGTTATCTAGATACGCAGTATTTT.

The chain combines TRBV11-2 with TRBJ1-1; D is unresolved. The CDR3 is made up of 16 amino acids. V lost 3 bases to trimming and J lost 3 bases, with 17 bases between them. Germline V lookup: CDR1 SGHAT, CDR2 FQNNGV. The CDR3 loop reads CASSFVPNPRDTEAFF. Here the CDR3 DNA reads TGTGCCAGCAGCTTCGTCCCAAACCCTCGGGACACTGAAGCTTTCTTT.

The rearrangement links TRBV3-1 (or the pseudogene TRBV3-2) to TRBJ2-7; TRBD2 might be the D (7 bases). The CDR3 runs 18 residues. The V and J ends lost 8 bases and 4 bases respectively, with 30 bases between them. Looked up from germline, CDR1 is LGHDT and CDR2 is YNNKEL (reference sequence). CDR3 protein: CASSLRAQGNGGSYEQYF. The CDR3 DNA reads TGTGCCAGCTCCCTAAGAGCTCAGGGGAACGGGGGGTCATACGAGCAGTACTTC.

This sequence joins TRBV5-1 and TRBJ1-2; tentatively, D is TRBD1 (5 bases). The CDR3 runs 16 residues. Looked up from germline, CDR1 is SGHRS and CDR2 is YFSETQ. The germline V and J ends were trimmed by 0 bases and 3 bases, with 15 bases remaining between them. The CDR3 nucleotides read TGCGCCAGCAGCTTGGATTGGCCAGGGAAGGACTATGGCTACACCTTC. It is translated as CASSLDWPGKDYGYTF.

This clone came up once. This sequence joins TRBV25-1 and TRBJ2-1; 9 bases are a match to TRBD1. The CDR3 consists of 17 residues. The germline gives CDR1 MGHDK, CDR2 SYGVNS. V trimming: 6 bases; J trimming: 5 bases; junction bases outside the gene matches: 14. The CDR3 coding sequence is TGTGCCAGCAGAATAAGGGAGGGAACAGGGGGCAACAATGAGCAGTTCTTC. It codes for CASRIREGTGGNNEQFF.

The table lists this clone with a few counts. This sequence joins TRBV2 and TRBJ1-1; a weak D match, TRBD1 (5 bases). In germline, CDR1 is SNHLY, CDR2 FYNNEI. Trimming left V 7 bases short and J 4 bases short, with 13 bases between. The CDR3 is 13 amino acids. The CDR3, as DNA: TGTGCCAGCAACCTCAGGGATGGCACTGAAGCTTTCTTT. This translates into CASNLRDGTEAFF.

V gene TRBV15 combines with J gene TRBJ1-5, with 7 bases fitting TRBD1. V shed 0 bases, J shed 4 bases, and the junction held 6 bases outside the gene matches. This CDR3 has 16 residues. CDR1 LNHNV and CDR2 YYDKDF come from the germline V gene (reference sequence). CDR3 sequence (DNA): TGTGCCACCAGCAGAGATCTTGGGGACAGAAATCAGCCCCAGCATTTT. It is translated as CATSRDLGDRNQPQHF.

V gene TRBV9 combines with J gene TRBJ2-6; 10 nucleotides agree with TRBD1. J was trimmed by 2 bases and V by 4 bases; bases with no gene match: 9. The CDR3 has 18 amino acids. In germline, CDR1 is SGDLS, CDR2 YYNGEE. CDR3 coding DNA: TGTGCCAGCAGCTTCACCGGGACAGGGGTAACTGGGGCCAACGTCCTGACTTTC. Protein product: CASSFTGTGVTGANVLTF.

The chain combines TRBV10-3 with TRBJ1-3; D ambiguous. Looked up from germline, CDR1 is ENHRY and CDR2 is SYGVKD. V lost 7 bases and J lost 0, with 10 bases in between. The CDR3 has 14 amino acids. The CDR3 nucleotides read TGTGCCATCACTGACCCCAGCTCTGGAAACACCATATATTTT. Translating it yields CAITDPSSGNTIYF.

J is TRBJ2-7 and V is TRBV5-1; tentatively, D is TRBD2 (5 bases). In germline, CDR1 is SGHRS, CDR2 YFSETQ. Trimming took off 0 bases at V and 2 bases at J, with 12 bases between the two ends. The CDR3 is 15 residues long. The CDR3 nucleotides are TGCGCCAGCAGCTTGGCCCCAGAGGGCCCCTACGAGCAGTACTTC. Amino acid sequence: CASSLAPEGPYEQYF.

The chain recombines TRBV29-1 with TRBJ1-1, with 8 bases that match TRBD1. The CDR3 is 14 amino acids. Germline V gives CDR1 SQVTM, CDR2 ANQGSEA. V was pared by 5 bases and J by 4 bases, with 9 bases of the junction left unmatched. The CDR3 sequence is CSVTPGQGGTEAFF. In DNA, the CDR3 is TGCAGCGTTACCCCCGGACAGGGCGGCACTGAAGCTTTCTTT. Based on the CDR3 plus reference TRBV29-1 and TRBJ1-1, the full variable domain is SAVISQKPSRDICQRGTSLTIQCQVDSQVTMMFWYRQQPGQSLTLIATANQGSEATYESGFVIDKFPISRPNLTFSTLTVSNMSPEDSSIYLCSVTPGQGGTEAFFGQGTRLTVV.

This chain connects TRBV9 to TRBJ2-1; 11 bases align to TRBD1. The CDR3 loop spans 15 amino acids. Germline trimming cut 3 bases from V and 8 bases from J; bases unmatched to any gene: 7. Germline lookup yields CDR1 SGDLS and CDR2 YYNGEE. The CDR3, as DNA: TGTGCCAGCAGCGGAGGACAGGGGGCCTTCGATGAGCAGTTCTTC. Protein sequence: CASSGGQGAFDEQFF.